The clone carrying this T cell receptor (beta chain) was seen a few times. Combining a sample-barcoded 5' primer with a J-beta primer mix, a second PCR ran for roughly 7 to 11 cycles. Using its own MiXCR run on the 5' RACE reads, TCRdb lists one record per CDR3 protein. The profile shows 800,000 or so distinct CDR3 sequences, 25% of them singletons. Trimming took off 2 bases at V and 4 bases at J, with 12 bases between the two ends. Germline assignment: CDR1 SGHRS and CDR2 YFSETQ. The CDR3 extends over 14 amino acids. These data are taken from a study of blood T cells in healthy people across ages. The same data also went into a second study, on T cells of mothers and their children. That work adds: Some 2.7 million TCR beta reads per child versus over 9 million per mother.

V and J are TRBV5-1 and TRBJ2-5; D is possibly TRBD2 (5 bases). Sequencing was done on a sample of blood. The receptor was derived from a boy younger than 18 in good health. The DNA for the CDR3 is TGCGCCAGCAGCTTCGGGAAAGGGATAGAGACCCAGTACTTC. It specifies CASSFGKGIETQYF.